The TCR beta chain under discussion was sequenced for a study of blood T cell repertoires in COVID-19 (dated by TCRdb to the early 2020s). Broadly, across the study: Samples covering the acute and convalescent phases of COVID-19 were provided by collaborators in the United States, Italy and Spain. Where available, HLA class I and class II types were taken from metadata supplied by the sample provider and were not determined by assay-based typing. Nearly every sample came with metadata listing a de-identified subject ID, COVID-19 status, age in years and sex. The prospective study material was composed of cDNA or gDNA derived from T cells, B-cell-depleted T cells, or PBMCs. The repertoires were released in a freely available public database intended as a resource for research on the immune response to SARS-CoV-2. The samples were drawn from two sources: the first 160 participants of the ongoing ImmuneRACE study, and over 1,000 subjects contributed by 6 global collaborators. The dataset comprised deeply sampled blood TCRbeta repertoires from subjects exposed to, actively infected with, or recovered from COVID-19.

Study-level results and caveats: Clinical and demographic metadata were provided uncurated, with the amount varying by source and participant.

TCRbeta CDR3 regions were amplified from genomic DNA using the immunoSEQ Assay, a bias-controlled multiplex PCR. Regarding the original processing steps: Within the assay, amplification of reference gene primers was used to estimate how many nucleated cells each sample contained. To quantify the absolute abundance of each unique TCRbeta CDR3 rearrangement, sequence reads were collapsed and filtered. For each sample, productive Simpson clonality was calculated by taking the square root of Simpson's diversity index across productive rearrangements. TCRdb took this table from immuneACCESS and kept in-frame rearrangements with V and J called. Such tables lack part of the clones; where checked against another copy, unresolved V genes explain under half of the gap, and the rest is unexplained. Clone size and the V and J calls come from that table; the DNA yielded D and trimming. This sample is represented by approximately 230,000 clones; 80% to 90% of them were singletons. Just under 20% of the sample is in the top ten clones.

Collaborating institutions collected whole blood in K2EDTA tubes following their own protocols. Collaborator samples were shipped for TCRbeta analysis as frozen whole blood, isolated PBMCs, or DNA extracted from either sample type. A remark on this clone: Its cognate antigen has yet to be identified. Qualities for individual bases were not recorded, and no much larger clone is one base off.

The source material was peripheral blood. The TCR was taken from a man aged 25-45 years with active or convalescent COVID-19.

The CDR3 in this case is CASSSRGSINEQFF. The bases are TGTGCCAGCAGTTCGAGAGGCTCCATCAATGAGCAGTTCTTC. The rearranged chain carries TRBV6-5 and TRBJ2-1, with no D gene named confidently. V lost 4 bases and J lost 6 bases; the stretch between them is 13 bases long. From the germline V gene, CDR1 is MNHEY and CDR2 is SVGAGI. The CDR3 runs 14 amino acids, cysteine and phenylalanine included. Solely the CDR3 DNA is kept, with 42 bases framed from the first base.